Each of the 30 T cell receptor beta chains below was sequenced from the same sample in a study of T cells in Graves' hyperthyroidism and ophthalmopathy (dated by TCRdb to about 2019). Library preparation was by multiplex PCR. These reads were obtained on an Illumina HiSeq 2000. The TCR beta CDR3 regions were amplified from the RNA transcripts. The TCR CDR3 was subjected to a first round of RT-PCR using the HTBI primer set and the Qiagen OneStep RT-PCR kit. TCRdb trimmed public reads at Q25 via fastp, called clones via MiXCR and kept in-frame beta chains. When rows share a CDR3 protein, they turn into one entry using the most common DNA and genes. This sample comprises about 480,000 distinct CDR3 sequences, roughly 23% of them detected only once. Of the sample, about 49% falls within the top ten clones. The sample comprised blood. The receptors shown here come from a woman aged 65 to 85 with Graves' ophthalmopathy.

The J gene is TRBJ2-7, the V gene TRBV29-1; 8 nucleotides align to TRBD2. The CDR3 runs to 13 residues. Germline assignment: CDR1 SQVTM and CDR2 ANQGSEA. V shed 1 base, J shed 6 bases, and the junction held 5 bases outside the gene matches. DNA for the CDR3: TGCAGCGTTGAAGGGGTAGCGGGAATCGAGCAGTACTTC. Translation: CSVEGVAGIEQYF.

This clonotype occurred many times. The CDR3 bases are TGTGCCAGCAGCTTAGAGTGGCGTCCATCCTACGAGCAGTACTTC. Its translation is CASSLEWRPSYEQYF. The J gene is TRBJ2-7, the V gene TRBV7-2; D not resolved. The CDR3 sequence is 15 residues long. Looked up from germline, CDR1 is SGHTA and CDR2 is FQGNSA. Between the trimmed V and J ends, which lost 1 base and 1 base, there was a span of 11 bases.

The rearrangement uses TRBV30 and TRBJ1-4, with a weak D call TRBD1 (6 bases). Deletions cut 2 bases from V and 6 bases from J, with 10 bases between. Germline CDR1 and CDR2: GTSNPN and SVGIG (reference sequence). This CDR3 spans 13 amino acids. DNA of the CDR3: TGTGCCTGGAGTCTACAGGGTCATGAAAAACTGTTTTTT. Amino acids: CAWSLQGHEKLFF.

This clonotype was observed many times. The genes are TRBV9 and TRBJ2-3; 8 positions agree with TRBD2. The J segment lost 4 bases and the V segment lost 1 base, leaving 8 bases of the junction unmatched. The CDR3 extends over 16 amino acids. Germline V gene lookup returns CDR1 SGDLS and CDR2 YYNGEE. The CDR3 loop reads CASSVSVAGLSDTQYF. CDR3 sequence (DNA): TGTGCCAGCAGCGTATCGGTAGCGGGATTGTCAGATACGCAGTATTTT.

The chain has TRBV10-1 and TRBJ2-1; D may be TRBD1 (7 bases). CDR3 length equals 17 residues. Germline V gene data show CDR1 as WNHNN and CDR2 as SYGVQD (reference sequence). The V gene lost 0 bases and the J gene lost 2 bases, with 14 bases spanning the gap. CDR3 region: CASSESGGQGAYNEQFF. DNA of the CDR3: TGCGCCAGCAGTGAGTCGGGGGGCCAGGGGGCCTACAATGAGCAGTTCTTC.

The chain carries TRBV4-1 and TRBJ2-3; 12 bases map to TRBD2. The trim removed 5 bases at V and 1 base at J, leaving 13 bases unmatched. Germline-derived CDR1 and CDR2 are MGHRA and YSYEKL. There are 19 residues in the CDR3. The CDR3 loop reads CASSYALAGGPLGTDTQYF. The CDR3 coding sequence is TGCGCCAGCAGCTACGCTCTAGCGGGAGGGCCCTTAGGCACAGATACGCAGTATTTT.

The chain has TRBV15 and TRBJ1-2, with D uncertain. CDR1 is LNHNV and CDR2 is YYDKDF in the germline V gene (reference sequence). The CDR3 contains 15 residues. Trimming cost V 0 bases and J 4 bases, with 12 bases left between them. The CDR3: CATSRDPADLYGYTF. CDR3 sequence (DNA): TGTGCCACCAGCAGAGATCCGGCAGATCTCTATGGCTACACCTTC.

This clonotype was observed a handful of times. The chain has TRBV5-5 and TRBJ1-1; D is possibly TRBD1 (6 bases). Germline V gene lookup returns CDR1 SGHKS and CDR2 YYEKEE (reference sequence). Deletions cut 2 bases from V and 1 base from J, with 9 bases between. The CDR3 is made up of 14 amino acids. In DNA, the CDR3 is TGTGCCAGCAGCTTCCCGGGACAGAACACTGAAGCTTTCTTT. Its protein product is CASSFPGQNTEAFF.

This clonotype was detected many times. The chain uses TRBV6-5 and TRBJ1-5; unclear D gene. Trimming stripped 2 bases from V and 5 bases from J, with 7 bases between. This CDR3 contains 13 residues. Germline-derived CDR1 and CDR2 are MNHEY and SVGAGI. The chain's CDR3 is CASSYTIHQPQHF. CDR3 coding DNA: TGTGCCAGCAGTTACACAATTCATCAGCCCCAGCATTTT.

There are a few counts of this clonotype. V is TRBV6-1 and J is TRBJ2-7; 13 nucleotides align to TRBD2. This CDR3 spans 14 amino acids. Germline V gene data show CDR1 as MNHNS and CDR2 as SASEGT. V lost 6 bases, J lost 2 bases, and 1 base stayed unmatched. DNA of the CDR3: TGTGCCAGCAGAGGACTAGCGGGAGCCTACGAGCAGTACTTC. It encodes CASRGLAGAYEQYF.

This clonotype was found many times. This chain uses TRBV2 with TRBJ2-3, with no clear D. This CDR3 comprises 16 residues. V was clipped by 3 bases and J by 2 bases, with 15 bases between them. From germline, CDR1 is SNHLY and CDR2 FYNNEI. This CDR3 reads CASSEAGRSFTDTQYF. The CDR3 coding sequence is TGTGCCAGCAGTGAGGCCGGGCGGTCCTTCACAGATACGCAGTATTTT.

The chain uses TRBV19 and TRBJ1-5, with D tentatively TRBD1 (5 bases). The germline gives CDR1 LNHDA, CDR2 SQIVND (reference sequence). Trimming left V 9 bases short and J 0 bases short, with 12 bases between. CDR3 size: 14 residues. CDR3 region: CARRGDGSNQPQHF. In DNA, the CDR3 is TGTGCCAGGCGGGGGGATGGTAGCAATCAGCCCCAGCATTTT.

This clonotype was seen once. The gene calls are TRBV19 and TRBJ1-6; TRBD1 agrees at 9 bases. CDR1 and CDR2 (germline): LNHDA, SQIVND (reference sequence). The CDR3 extends over 15 amino acids. Trimming took 1 base from V and 7 from J; bases not matched to a gene: 2. CDR3 in amino acids: CASSIAGTGNSPLHF. The CDR3 region has the DNA TGTGCCAGTAGTATAGCCGGGACAGGGAATTCACCCCTCCACTTT.

The chain uses TRBV25-1 and TRBJ1-3; D is uncertain. V lost 1 base and J lost 5, with 9 bases in between. The CDR3 extends over 14 amino acids. Germline-derived CDR1 and CDR2 are MGHDK and SYGVNS. CDR3 region: CASSESVRRNTIYF. The CDR3 region has the DNA TGTGCCAGCAGTGAATCGGTCAGAAGAAACACCATATATTTT.

This chain links TRBV15 with TRBJ2-3; either TRBD1 or TRBD2 may fit D (5 bases each). Germline CDR1 reads LNHNV; CDR2 reads YYDKDF (reference sequence). Deletions cut 0 bases from V and 0 bases from J, with 19 bases between. The CDR3 has 19 amino acids. This CDR3 reads CATSRDSGVFGGSTDTQYF. The CDR3 DNA follows: TGTGCCACCAGCAGAGACTCCGGCGTTTTTGGGGGTAGCACAGATACGCAGTATTTT.

This clonotype has a handful of counts. The rearrangement links TRBV29-1 to TRBJ1-2, with a weak D call TRBD1 (5 bases). The germline CDR1 and CDR2 sequences are SQVTM and ANQGSEA. The CDR3 is 12 residues long. Trimming took 5 bases from V and 7 from J, leaving 14 bases between them. The CDR3 spells CSVTGTDLGYTF. CDR3 in DNA: TGCAGCGTTACCGGGACTGACCTTGGCTACACCTTC.

The table lists this clonotype with many counts. The chain recombines TRBV11-2 with TRBJ2-7, with 10 bases fitting TRBD1. CDR3 length equals 15 residues. Germline V gives CDR1 SGHAT, CDR2 FQNNGV. J gave up 6 bases and V 1 base, and 6 bases lay outside the gene matches. In DNA, the CDR3 is TGTGCCAGCAGCTTAGGCCGGGACAGGGGAACCGAGCAGTACTTC. Translating gives CASSLGRDRGTEQYF.

There are many counts of this clonotype. CDR3 DNA sequence: TGTGCCAGCAGTACCTGGGACAGGGACCACGAGCAGTACTTC. This translates into CASSTWDRDHEQYF. The V and J genes are TRBV27 and TRBJ2-7; 9 positions match TRBD1. Germline V CDR1 and CDR2: MNHEY, SMNVEV (reference sequence). CDR3 size: 14 residues. Unmatched junction bases numbered 7, after V lost 5 bases and J lost 5 bases.

The J gene is TRBJ1-2, the V gene TRBV12-5, with D perhaps matching TRBD1 (6 bases). Germline CDR1 reads LGHNT; CDR2 reads FRNRAP. Trimming took off 0 bases at V and 7 bases at J, with 15 bases between the two ends. The CDR3 is made up of 15 amino acids. CDR3 sequence reads: CASGLVTGILRGYTF. CDR3 DNA sequence: TGTGCTAGTGGTTTGGTTACAGGGATCCTTCGTGGCTACACCTTC.

At least ten counts were recorded for this clonotype. V is TRBV20-1 and J is TRBJ2-2, with unresolved D. Trimming shortened V by 2 bases and J by 1 base, and 14 bases separated the two germline ends. Germline V CDR1 and CDR2: DFQATT, SNEGSKA (reference sequence). There are 16 residues in the CDR3. The CDR3 bases are TGCAGTGCTAGAACTTCCTGGGCAGGGAACACCGGGGAGCTGTTTTTT. This sequence encodes CSARTSWAGNTGELFF.

The rearrangement joins TRBV28 to TRBJ1-5; D is uncertain. The CDR3 sequence is 12 residues long. The V gene's germline CDR1 is MDHEN and CDR2 SYDVKM. V lost 1 base, J lost 9 bases, and 7 bases lay in between. This CDR3 is CASSLSSLPQHF. In DNA, the CDR3 is TGTGCCAGCAGTTTATCCAGCTTGCCCCAGCATTTT.

This clonotype was counted between two and nine times. The chain couples TRBV20-1 to TRBJ1-4, with 7 bases lining up with TRBD1. Per germline, CDR1 DFQATT and CDR2 SNEGSKA (reference sequence). The CDR3 is 15 residues long. Trimming at V came to 3 bases and at J to 0 bases, leaving 4 bases not matched to a gene. The DNA of the CDR3 is TGCAGTGCTAGCAGGGGGGGAACAACTAATGAAAAACTGTTTTTT. This gives the protein CSASRGGTTNEKLFF.

The chain has TRBV7-9 and TRBJ2-1; D not resolved. Germline V gives CDR1 SEHNR, CDR2 FQNEAQ (reference sequence). The CDR3 is 14 amino acids. Trimming removed 5 bases at V and 1 base at J, with 9 bases between. The CDR3 coding sequence is TGTGCCAGCAGCGGAAGTACGTCCTACAATGAGCAGTTCTTC. It is translated as CASSGSTSYNEQFF.

This clonotype was picked up a small number of times. The genes are TRBV5-5 and TRBJ2-1; D possibly corresponds to TRBD2 (6 bases). The germline V and J ends were trimmed by 4 bases and 0 bases, with 14 bases remaining between them. This CDR3 region has 16 residues. Germline V gene lookup returns CDR1 SGHKS and CDR2 YYEKEE (reference sequence). CDR3 DNA: TGTGCCAGCAGCCGATCTAGCGCCAGCTCCTACAATGAGCAGTTCTTC. Protein product: CASSRSSASSYNEQFF.

Only a few counts were recorded for this clonotype. The rearrangement uses TRBV6-1 and TRBJ2-5, with 11 nucleotides matching TRBD2. The trim removed 8 bases at V and 5 bases at J, leaving 10 bases unmatched. The germline V gene encodes CDR1 MNHNS and CDR2 SASEGT. The CDR3 consists of 15 residues. The CDR3 reads CASGAGTSGRETQYF. CDR3 bases: TGTGCCAGCGGAGCCGGGACTAGCGGCAGGGAGACCCAGTACTTC.

The CDR3: CASTSGPYNEQFF. CDR3 bases: TGTGCCAGCACCAGCGGTCCTTACAATGAGCAGTTCTTC. The chain couples TRBV12-3 or TRBV12-4 to TRBJ2-1; possibly TRBD2 for D (5 bases). The V gene lost 7 bases and the J gene lost 4 bases, with 11 bases spanning the gap. The CDR3 is made up of 13 amino acids.

This clonotype was seen a handful of times. V and J are TRBV27 and TRBJ1-5; TRBD1 aligns across 9 bases. Trimming took 3 bases from V and 4 from J; bases not matched to a gene: 4. CDR1 and CDR2 from the germline V gene are MNHEY and SMNVEV (reference sequence). This CDR3 is built from 15 residues. The CDR3: CASSFIGQGNQPQHF. The CDR3 DNA follows: TGTGCCAGCAGTTTCATCGGACAGGGGAATCAGCCCCAGCATTTT.

This clonotype came up once. The V gene is TRBV20-1, the J gene TRBJ1-2; D is unresolved. Trimming pared 7 bases from V and 7 bases from J, leaving 7 bases between. This CDR3 is 9 amino acids long. CDR1 and CDR2 from the germline V gene are DFQATT and SNEGSKA (reference sequence). The CDR3 protein is CSVGVGYTF. CDR3 DNA sequence: TGCAGTGTTGGAGTTGGCTACACCTTC.

This chain joins TRBV13 and TRBJ2-7, with D possibly matching TRBD2 (5 bases). CDR1 and CDR2 (germline): PRHDT, FYEKMQ (reference sequence). Trimming took 1 base from V and 7 from J, leaving 17 bases between them. The CDR3 runs to 15 residues. This chain's CDR3 is CASSLAHKTTWEQYF. In DNA, the CDR3 is TGTGCCAGCAGCTTAGCACATAAGACTACATGGGAGCAGTACTTC.

In this sample, this clonotype turned up many times. The chain joins TRBV7-2 to TRBJ2-2, with 11 bases aligning to TRBD2. The CDR3 extends over 18 amino acids. V dropped 5 bases and J dropped 4; count of bases not matched to a gene: 12. Germline V gene data show CDR1 as SGHTA and CDR2 as FQGNSA. The CDR3 sequence is CASSPETSGIGGTGELFF. CDR3 sequence (DNA): TGTGCCAGCAGCCCTGAGACTAGCGGGATCGGTGGCACCGGGGAGCTGTTTTTT. Supplemented by reference TRBV7-2 and TRBJ2-2, the full variable domain reads GAGVSQSPSNKVTEKGKDVELRCDPISGHTALYWYRQSLGQGLEFLIYFQGNSAPDKSGLPSDRFSAERTGGSVSTLTIQRTQQEDSAVYLCASSPETSGIGGTGELFFGEGSRLTVL.